These 6 T cell receptor beta chains originate from one sample sequenced in a study of cytomegalovirus exposure and HLA in healthy donors. The data were produced by immunoSEQ multiplex PCR, yet TCRdb's version contains in-frame clones alone and is incomplete. The table has approximately 80,000 clones, roughly 93% seen once. What was sequenced was PBMCs. The receptors originated from a woman aged 30 to 39 in good health and CMV-seronegative.

This clone came up once. The chain's CDR3 is CASSLAPSGTSVLETQYF. CDR3 nucleotides: TGTGCCAGCAGCCTTGCGCCATCCGGGACTAGCGTCCTGGAGACCCAGTACTTC. The genes are TRBV4-2 and TRBJ2-5; 10 bases match TRBD2. The ends lost 4 bases at V and 5 bases at J; junction bases unmatched: 16. The CDR3 covers 18 residues. Germline V gives CDR1 LGHNA, CDR2 YNFKEQ.

This sequence joins TRBV19 and TRBJ2-7, with a weak D call TRBD1 (6 bases). V lost 2 bases and J lost 2, with 10 bases in between. The CDR3 spans 14 residues. Per the germline V gene, CDR1 is LNHDA and CDR2 is SQIVND (reference sequence). The CDR3 DNA follows: TGTGCCAGTAGTATAACAGGGAATGCCTACGAGCAGTACTTC. This translates into CASSITGNAYEQYF.

The rearrangement links TRBV9 to TRBJ1-2; D may be TRBD1 (5 bases). V dropped 6 bases and J dropped 0 bases, with 18 bases sitting between them. Germline assignment: CDR1 SGDLS and CDR2 YYNGEE. The CDR3 is made up of 16 amino acids. Here the CDR3 reads CASTHVIAGTNYGYTF. DNA for the CDR3: TGTGCCAGCACCCACGTCATTGCAGGGACTAACTATGGCTACACCTTC.

This clone was recorded only once. V usage is TRBV19 and J usage is TRBJ1-1; D gene ambiguous. The V gene lost 6 bases and the J gene lost 0 bases, with 11 bases spanning the gap. CDR1 and CDR2 from the germline V gene are LNHDA and SQIVND (reference sequence). CDR3 length: 14 amino acids. CDR3 in amino acids: CASRADFMNTEAFF. The DNA of the CDR3 is TGTGCCAGTAGGGCAGATTTTATGAACACTGAAGCTTTCTTT.

The chain carries TRBV6-5 and TRBJ2-7, with 10 bases matching TRBD1. The CDR3 is made up of 13 amino acids. Trimming removed 6 bases from V and 6 bases from J; junction bases left unmatched: 5. CDR1 and CDR2 (germline): MNHEY, SVGAGI. The CDR3 region has the DNA TGTGCCAGCAGCCCGGGACAGGGGCCCGAGCAGTACTTC. Amino acids: CASSPGQGPEQYF.

The chain joins TRBV18 to TRBJ2-2, with D maybe TRBD1 (6 bases). Germline V gene data show CDR1 as KGHSH and CDR2 as LQKENI. Trimming shortened V by 2 bases and J by 4 bases, and 14 bases separated the two germline ends. This CDR3 has 16 residues. The CDR3 protein is CASSPVGQGFTGELFF. In nucleotides, the CDR3 is TGTGCCAGCTCACCAGTGGGGCAGGGGTTCACCGGGGAGCTGTTTTTT. Using reference TRBV18 and TRBJ2-2 for the parts outside the CDR3, the full variable domain is NAGVMQNPRHLVRRRGQEARLRCSPMKGHSHVYWYRQLPEEGLKFMVYLQKENIIDESGMPKERFSAEFPKEGPSILRIQQVVRGDSAAYFCASSPVGQGFTGELFFGEGSRLTVL.